The rows below give T cell receptor beta chains drawn from one sample of a study of OX40 agonist ivuxolimab in advanced cancers. Assay: immunoSEQ multiplex PCR; the TCRdb copy retains only in-frame clones and omits some. This table holds more than 65,000 clones, around 83% found once. This specimen was CD4+ or CD8+ T cells sorted from blood, taken in a trial of the OX40 agonist ivuxolimab. The receptors come from an adult with an advanced solid tumor such as melanoma, head and neck, liver or kidney cancer. Both conserved end residues are part of each CDR3. The order of the fields is clone size, J gene, V gene, D gene, CDR3 protein, CDR3 DNA. A D gene is named only where the DNA matches it firmly. Clone size is not always given. Where it is, it says once, few, many or a class for expanded clones.

clone size: NA; J gene: TRBJ1-1; V gene: TRBV18; D gene: NA; CDR3 protein: CASSPSADTEAFF; CDR3 DNA: TGTGCCAGCTCACCATCGGCGGACACTGAAGCTTTCTTT
clone size: NA; J gene: TRBJ2-7; V gene: TRBV19; D gene: NA; CDR3 protein: CASSRQGRSYEQYF; CDR3 DNA: TGTGCCAGTAGTCGCCAGGGGCGGTCCTACGAGCAGTACTTC
clone size: few; J gene: TRBJ2-3; V gene: TRBV10-2; D gene: NA; CDR3 protein: CASSEGTGGADTQYF; CDR3 DNA: TGCGCCAGCAGTGAGGGGACCGGGGGTGCAGATACGCAGTATTTT
clone size: NA; J gene: TRBJ2-1; V gene: TRBV5-1; D gene: NA; CDR3 protein: CASSLGQGNNEQFF; CDR3 DNA: TGCGCCAGCAGCTTGGGGCAGGGGAACAATGAGCAGTTCTTC
clone size: NA; J gene: TRBJ2-6; V gene: TRBV7-2; D gene: NA; CDR3 protein: CASSFASGANVLTF; CDR3 DNA: TGTGCCAGCAGCTTCGCATCTGGGGCCAACGTCCTGACTTTC
clone size: NA; J gene: TRBJ1-6; V gene: TRBV27; D gene: TRBD1; CDR3 protein: CASSFIDRGNSPLHF; CDR3 DNA: TGTGCCAGCAGTTTTATAGACAGGGGAAATTCACCCCTCCACTTT
clone size: medium-sized; J gene: TRBJ1-4; V gene: TRBV7-2; D gene: NA; CDR3 protein: CASSLDHNEKLFF; CDR3 DNA: TGTGCCAGCAGTCTCGACCATAATGAAAAACTGTTTTTT
clone size: NA; J gene: TRBJ2-1; V gene: TRBV7-3; D gene: TRBD2; CDR3 protein: CASSPLSGGASYNEQFF; CDR3 DNA: TGTGCCAGCAGCCCCCTTAGCGGGGGGGCCTCCTACAATGAGCAGTTCTTC
clone size: NA; J gene: TRBJ2-3; V gene: TRBV29-1; D gene: TRBD2; CDR3 protein: CSVERGAGGPSDTQYF; CDR3 DNA: TGCAGCGTTGAAAGGGGAGCGGGGGGGCCATCAGATACGCAGTATTTT
clone size: NA; J gene: TRBJ2-2; V gene: TRBV5-4; D gene: TRBD2; CDR3 protein: CASSLVSGGVTGELFF; CDR3 DNA: TGTGCCAGCAGCTTGGTTTCCGGGGGGGTGACCGGGGAGCTGTTTTTT
clone size: NA; J gene: TRBJ1-1; V gene: TRBV6-6; D gene: NA; CDR3 protein: CASSYERKAFF; CDR3 DNA: TGTGCCAGCAGTTACGAGAGGAAAGCTTTCTTT
clone size: NA; J gene: TRBJ1-2; V gene: TRBV9; D gene: NA; CDR3 protein: CASSAQGISGYTF; CDR3 DNA: TGTGCCAGCAGCGCTCAGGGAATTTCAGGCTACACCTTC
clone size: NA; J gene: TRBJ1-1; V gene: TRBV29-1; D gene: TRBD1; CDR3 protein: CSARGQVNTEAFF; CDR3 DNA: TGCAGCGCCAGAGGACAGGTGAACACTGAAGCTTTCTTT
clone size: NA; J gene: TRBJ2-2; V gene: TRBV7-6; D gene: NA; CDR3 protein: CATTIGRTGELFF; CDR3 DNA: TGTGCCACCACGATTGGGCGGACCGGGGAGCTGTTTTTT
clone size: NA; J gene: TRBJ2-2; V gene: TRBV5-1; D gene: NA; CDR3 protein: CASSSGTGTGELFF; CDR3 DNA: TGCGCCAGCAGCTCCGGAACAGGTACCGGGGAGCTGTTTTTT
clone size: NA; J gene: TRBJ1-2; V gene: TRBV5-4; D gene: NA; CDR3 protein: CASSYQAQGIYGYTF; CDR3 DNA: TGTGCCAGCAGTTACCAGGCGCAGGGGATCTATGGCTACACCTTC
clone size: few; J gene: TRBJ2-5; V gene: TRBV19; D gene: NA; CDR3 protein: CASSMRERETQYF; CDR3 DNA: TGTGCCAGTAGTATGAGGGAACGAGAGACCCAGTACTTC
clone size: few; J gene: TRBJ1-2; V gene: TRBV7-9; D gene: NA; CDR3 protein: CASSLATTNYGYTF; CDR3 DNA: TGTGCCAGCAGCTTGGCCACTACTAACTATGGCTACACCTTC
clone size: few; J gene: TRBJ1-4; V gene: TRBV4-1; D gene: TRBD1; CDR3 protein: CASSPRQGAGTNEKLFF; CDR3 DNA: TGCGCCAGCAGCCCAAGACAGGGCGCGGGAACTAATGAAAAACTGTTTTTT
clone size: NA; J gene: TRBJ1-5; V gene: TRBV18; D gene: TRBD1; CDR3 protein: CASSPTGISDQPQHF; CDR3 DNA: TGTGCCAGCTCTCCGACAGGGATCAGTGATCAGCCCCAGCATTTT
clone size: once; J gene: TRBJ1-2; V gene: TRBV5-4; D gene: NA; CDR3 protein: CASSLDRNYGYTF; CDR3 DNA: TGTGCCAGCAGCTTGGACAGAAACTATGGCTACACCTTC
clone size: few; J gene: TRBJ2-1; V gene: TRBV29-1; D gene: TRBD1; CDR3 protein: CSVQTGDEQFF; CDR3 DNA: TGCAGCGTTCAGACAGGGGATGAGCAGTTCTTC
clone size: NA; J gene: TRBJ2-1; V gene: TRBV5-1; D gene: TRBD1; CDR3 protein: CASSITGDNEQFF; CDR3 DNA: TGCGCCAGCAGTATTACAGGGGACAATGAGCAGTTCTTC
clone size: NA; J gene: TRBJ2-2; V gene: TRBV7-2; D gene: TRBD2; CDR3 protein: CASSTGLAGGRTTGELFF; CDR3 DNA: TGTGCCAGCAGCACGGGACTAGCGGGGGGGCGGACCACCGGGGAGCTGTTTTTT
clone size: NA; J gene: TRBJ2-2; V gene: TRBV9; D gene: NA; CDR3 protein: CASSVDVSPITGELFF; CDR3 DNA: TGTGCCAGCAGCGTAGATGTCTCCCCGATAACCGGGGAGCTGTTTTTT
clone size: NA; J gene: TRBJ1-2; V gene: TRBV9; D gene: TRBD1; CDR3 protein: CASSVEQGNGYTF; CDR3 DNA: TGTGCCAGCAGCGTAGAACAGGGGAATGGCTACACCTTC
clone size: NA; J gene: TRBJ2-7; V gene: TRBV7-2; D gene: TRBD2; CDR3 protein: CASSTPGTSGPRRYEQYF; CDR3 DNA: TGTGCCAGCAGCACGCCCGGGACTAGCGGGCCGCGGCGTTACGAGCAGTACTTC
clone size: NA; J gene: TRBJ2-3; V gene: TRBV19; D gene: TRBD1; CDR3 protein: CASSLETGGMNTQYF; CDR3 DNA: TGTGCCAGTAGCCTCGAGACAGGGGGCATGAATACGCAGTATTTT
clone size: once; J gene: TRBJ2-7; V gene: TRBV6-5; D gene: NA; CDR3 protein: CASSPRRGINEQYF; CDR3 DNA: TGTGCCAGCAGTCCTCGGCGGGGCATCAACGAGCAGTACTTC
clone size: NA; J gene: TRBJ2-3; V gene: TRBV6-5; D gene: NA; CDR3 protein: CASSYGGGITDTQYF; CDR3 DNA: TGTGCCAGCAGTTACGGTGGGGGAATCACAGATACGCAGTATTTT
clone size: NA; J gene: TRBJ1-1; V gene: TRBV27; D gene: NA; CDR3 protein: CASSLRVLTEAFF; CDR3 DNA: TGTGCCAGCAGTCTCCGCGTTTTGACTGAAGCTTTCTTT
clone size: NA; J gene: TRBJ1-5; V gene: TRBV5-5; D gene: NA; CDR3 protein: CASSLFLDSNQPQHF; CDR3 DNA: TGTGCCAGCAGCTTATTCTTGGATAGCAATCAGCCCCAGCATTTT
clone size: NA; J gene: TRBJ2-1; V gene: TRBV4-1; D gene: NA; CDR3 protein: CASSQILLSDEQFF; CDR3 DNA: TGCGCCAGCAGCCAAATCCTCTTATCGGACGAGCAGTTCTTC
clone size: NA; J gene: TRBJ2-7; V gene: TRBV7-2; D gene: TRBD1; CDR3 protein: CASSFNGQGAYEQYF; CDR3 DNA: TGTGCCAGCAGCTTTAACGGACAGGGGGCCTACGAGCAGTACTTC
clone size: once; J gene: TRBJ2-7; V gene: TRBV5-1; D gene: NA; CDR3 protein: CASRRDFYEQYF; CDR3 DNA: TGCGCCAGCAGGAGGGACTTCTACGAGCAGTACTTC
clone size: NA; J gene: TRBJ2-5; V gene: TRBV19; D gene: TRBD1; CDR3 protein: CASSIDQGARGETQYF; CDR3 DNA: TGTGCCAGTAGTATAGATCAGGGGGCCAGGGGGGAGACCCAGTACTTC